These 4 T cell receptor beta chains share one sample of origin, sequenced in a study of blood T cell repertoires in COVID-19. Generated by immunoSEQ multiplex PCR, the TCRdb table keeps only in-frame clones and is missing some. This sample has about 250,000 clones, with 90% to 95% found just once. Sequences were obtained from PBMCs or T cells enriched from blood (not recorded which). Receptor source: a woman between 18 and 30 years old who had recovered from COVID-19.

J is TRBJ1-1 and V is TRBV13, with 9 positions matching TRBD1. There are 12 residues in the CDR3. The V gene end was trimmed by 5 bases and the J gene end by 6 bases; junction bases not matched to a gene: 1. Germline CDR1 and CDR2: PRHDT and FYEKMQ (reference sequence). The CDR3 loop reads CASSTGGPEAFF. In DNA, the CDR3 is TGTGCCAGCAGCACAGGGGGCCCTGAAGCTTTCTTT.

The chain joins TRBV5-3 to TRBJ2-1; 11 bases map to TRBD2. TRBV5-3 falls under the ORF class, with uncertain function. V lost 5 bases and J lost 8; bases outside the gene matches: 15. The CDR3 length is 17 residues. CDR3 DNA: TGTGCCAGAAGGGTTAGCGGGAGGGCCTACACGGGGGATGAGCAGTTCTTC. Translated: CARRVSGRAYTGDEQFF.

This chain links TRBV7-2 with TRBJ1-2; no definite D call. The germline gives CDR1 SGHTA, CDR2 FQGNSA. CDR3 size: 11 residues. V was clipped by 5 bases and J by 6 bases, with 7 bases between them. The CDR3 region is CASSPRDGYTF. Here the CDR3 DNA reads TGTGCCAGCAGCCCACGGGATGGCTACACCTTC. Filled out from reference TRBV7-2 and TRBJ1-2, the complete variable domain reads GAGVSQSPSNKVTEKGKDVELRCDPISGHTALYWYRQSLGQGLEFLIYFQGNSAPDKSGLPSDRFSAERTGGSVSTLTIQRTQQEDSAVYLCASSPRDGYTFGSGTRLTVV.

The chain joins TRBV29-1 to TRBJ1-2; D remains unclear. The CDR3 totals 13 residues. Trimming removed 1 base at V and 4 bases at J, with 10 bases between. Germline CDR1 SQVTM, CDR2 ANQGSEA. CDR3 region: CSVEVRRPYGYTF. Written as DNA, the CDR3 is TGCAGCGTTGAAGTAAGGCGGCCCTATGGCTACACCTTC.